The clone carrying this T cell receptor beta chain came up many times. The antigen remains unidentified. This sample was taken from a study of T-cell reconstitution after alpha-beta-depleted transplantation in children. General study results and limits: Counts and diversity of T cells one year after transplant came mostly from newly produced T cells. Some patients' high day-60 TCRbeta diversity was attributed to recipient cells surviving conditioning. Several hundred expanded graft clones reportedly were the source of alpha-beta T cells about two months after transplant.

A TCRbeta library incorporating unique molecular identifiers was prepared. Using its own MiXCR run on the PCR reads, TCRdb lists one record per CDR3 protein. The data contain about 300,000 distinct CDR3 sequences, 6% to 10% of them singletons. This CDR3 has 13 residues. The sequence was obtained from a female patient aged 2-10 years who had a stem cell transplant for Fanconi anemia, so the T cells may come from the graft donor. The chain is built from TRBV21-1 and TRBJ2-5. TRBV21-1 is reported as a pseudogene. Sample: peripheral blood, taken 360 days after TCRalphabeta/CD19-depleted stem cell transplant. The CDR3: CASSKEGMETQYF. CDR3 bases: TGTGCCAGCAGCAAGGAAGGGATGGAGACCCAGTACTTC.